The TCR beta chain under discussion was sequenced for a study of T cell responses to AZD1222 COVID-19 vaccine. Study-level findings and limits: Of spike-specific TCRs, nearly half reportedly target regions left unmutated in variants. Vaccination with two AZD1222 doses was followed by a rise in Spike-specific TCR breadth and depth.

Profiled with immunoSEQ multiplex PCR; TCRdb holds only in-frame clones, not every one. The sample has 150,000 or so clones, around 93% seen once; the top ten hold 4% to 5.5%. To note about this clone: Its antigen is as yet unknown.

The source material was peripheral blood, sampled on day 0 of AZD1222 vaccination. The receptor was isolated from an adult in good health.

CDR3 amino acids: CASSFPGLDAYGYTF. The DNA for the CDR3 is TGTGCCAGCAGTTTCCCGGGCCTCGACGCCTATGGCTACACCTTC. V and J are TRBV28 and TRBJ1-2; no reliable D call. Looked up from germline, CDR1 is MDHEN and CDR2 is SYDVKM. The CDR3 length is 15 residues. Between the trimmed V and J ends, which lost 3 bases and 4 bases, there was a span of 15 bases.